A selection of T cell receptor beta chains follows, all from one sample in a study of prognosis after radiotherapy for stage I lung cancer. TCRdb re-analysed the multiplex PCR reads in MiXCR, keeping a single row per CDR3 protein. The sample has over 12,000 distinct CDR3 sequences; roughly a quarter are singletons. The material sequenced was PBMCs, taken before or after stereotactic body radiation therapy (not recorded which). The origin of the receptors is a donor aged 50 or older with non-small cell lung cancer. Each CDR3 is given with its conserved first and last residue. A D gene is named only where the DNA matches it firmly. Where a row states a size, it is once, few, many or the class of an expanded clone; other rows omit it.

D,V,J,size,DNA,CDR3
TRBD1,TRBV20-1,TRBJ1-2,.,TGCAGTGCCTCCCGGGACAGTACCCTCTATGGCTACACCTTC,CSASRDSTLYGYTF
.,TRBV19,TRBJ2-5,many,TGTGCCAGTAGCATGGGGCATGCGGGGTGGCCGCCAGAGACCCAGTACTTC,CASSMGHAGWPPETQYF
TRBD2,TRBV5-4,TRBJ2-1,many,TGTGCCAGCAGCTTTCCCAGCGGGAGGTTCAATGAGCAGTTCTTC,CASSFPSGRFNEQFF
TRBD1,TRBV9,TRBJ2-2,many,TGTGCCAGCAGCTCGGGACAGGGGAACACCGGGGAGCTGTTTTTT,CASSSGQGNTGELFF
.,TRBV20-1,TRBJ1-1,many,TGCAGTGCTAGGCCTGGTACTGGGAGAAACACTGAAGCTTTCTTT,CSARPGTGRNTEAFF
TRBD2,TRBV12-3/TRBV12-4,TRBJ2-1,.,TGTGCCAGCTACGGGACTAGCGGGAAAAATGAGCAGTTCTTC,CASYGTSGKNEQFF
TRBD2,TRBV7-9,TRBJ2-3,many,TGTGCCAGCAGCGCGGACGGGACTAGAAGCACAGATACGCAGTATTTT,CASSADGTRSTDTQYF
TRBD2,TRBV5-1,TRBJ2-7,many,TGCGCCAGCAGTCAACCGGGACTAGCGGACTACTCCTACGAGCAGTACTTC,CASSQPGLADYSYEQYF
TRBD2,TRBV6-1,TRBJ2-1,medium-sized,TGTGCCAGCAGTGCCCCCCCGGGACTAGCGGGAGTTAGCTCCTACAATGAGCAGTTCTTC,CASSAPPGLAGVSSYNEQFF
.,TRBV20-1,TRBJ1-4,many,TGCAGTGCTAGAGCGGCTGAAAAACTGTTTTTT,CSARAAEKLFF
TRBD1,TRBV28,TRBJ1-1,many,TGTGCCAGCACTCGAATTCCGGGACAGACAGCTGAAGCTTTCTTT,CASTRIPGQTAEAFF
.,TRBV27,TRBJ2-2,.,TGTGCCAGCAGTTTATTAACGCCCGCGGAAAGGGCCGGGGAGCTGTTTTTT,CASSLLTPAERAGELFF
TRBD1,TRBV6-1,TRBJ1-2,many,TGTGCCAGCAGTGGCGAGACAGGGGGCTACACCTTC,CASSGETGGYTF
.,TRBV9,TRBJ2-7,many,TGTGCCAGCAGCGTAGGTTCTGGACTGGGGTACGAGCAGTACTTC,CASSVGSGLGYEQYF
.,TRBV28,TRBJ2-3,medium-sized,TGTGCCAGCAGTTTGGGGTACGGTTCAATCAGAGATACGCAGTATTTT,CASSLGYGSIRDTQYF
TRBD2,TRBV10-3,TRBJ2-2,few,TGTGCCATCAGCCGGGGGGGCGGCACCGGGGAGCTGTTTTTT,CAISRGGGTGELFF
.,TRBV2,TRBJ1-5,many,TGTGCCAGCAGTGAAATGAGGACGGGGCAGCCCCAGCATTTT,CASSEMRTGQPQHF
.,TRBV5-1,TRBJ1-2,medium-sized,TGCGCCAGCAGCTTGGGTATTGGGGCAGTCTATGGCTACACCTTC,CASSLGIGAVYGYTF
.,TRBV6-1,TRBJ2-1,many,TGTGCCAGCAGAGAGCGAGGCTCCTACAATGAGCAGTTCTTC,CASRERGSYNEQFF
.,TRBV5-1,TRBJ2-4,.,TGCGCCAGCAGCTTGGAGGGGGGACGTGACATTCAGTACTTC,CASSLEGGRDIQYF
.,TRBV12-3/TRBV12-4,TRBJ1-5,many,TGTGCCAGCAGCCTTACAAGTAGCAATCAGCCCCAGCATTTT,CASSLTSSNQPQHF
TRBD2,TRBV28,TRBJ2-1,large,TGTGCCAGCAGTTTTTTAGGACTAGAGTCCGACGTCGAGTTCTTC,CASSFLGLESDVEFF
.,TRBV4-1,TRBJ2-1,.,TGCGCCAGCAGCCAAGATCACTACGGGAGCTCCTACAATGAGCGGTTCTTC,CASSQDHYGSSYNERFF
.,TRBV24-1,TRBJ2-3,medium-sized,TGTGCCACCAGTGAACCCGCAGAAACAGATACGCAGTATTTT,CATSEPAETDTQYF
.,TRBV9,TRBJ2-1,many,TGTGCCAGCAGCGTAGGGCAAGCTTTACGCAATGAGCAGTTCTTC,CASSVGQALRNEQFF
TRBD1,TRBV28,TRBJ1-1,many,TGTGCCAGCAGTCGAAGACAGGGGTATAACACTGAAGCTTTCTTT,CASSRRQGYNTEAFF
.,TRBV5-1,TRBJ2-6,many,TGCGCCAGCAGCTTGGGTCCGGAATCTGGGGCCAACGTCCTGACTTTC,CASSLGPESGANVLTF
TRBD2,TRBV28,TRBJ2-5,many,TGTGCCAGCAGCCAAGGGGGATCTAGCGGGGAGACCCAGTACTTC,CASSQGGSSGETQYF
.,TRBV28,TRBJ2-1,few,TGTGCCATTTCAGGGCAGCTCAATGGGCAGTTCTTC,CAISGQLNGQFF
.,TRBV9,TRBJ1-1,.,TGTGCCAGCAGCGTAGGCCACGACAGGACCAAACATGGGGTTTTCTTT,CASSVGHDRTKHGVFF
.,TRBV12-3/TRBV12-4,TRBJ2-1,.,TGTGCCAGCAGTTTCCATGACAGTGAGCAGCTCTTC,CASSFHDSEQLF
TRBD1,TRBV5-1,TRBJ2-2,medium-sized,TGCGCCAGCAGCCCGGACAGGGCGGGCACCGGGGAGCTGTTTTTT,CASSPDRAGTGELFF
.,TRBV6-1,TRBJ2-6,.,TGTGCCAGCAGTCCCCGGGGATGCCTCTCTGGTGCCAACGTCCTGACTTTC,CASSPRGCLSGANVLTF
.,TRBV4-1,TRBJ1-4,many,TGCGCCAGCAGCCTAACCCGGGGAGGGCCTAATGAAAAACTGTTTTTT,CASSLTRGGPNEKLFF
.,TRBV20-1,TRBJ2-1,.,TGCATAAGATCGATGGGGAATGAGCAGTTCTTC,CIRSMGNEQFF
TRBD2,TRBV20-1,TRBJ2-2,.,TGCAGTGCTAGAGACCCCCGGGGGGGCAACACCGGGGAGCTGTTTTTT,CSARDPRGGNTGELFF
.,TRBV27,TRBJ2-4,many,TGTGCCAGCAGTCAACAATTTTGGGGGGGCGAAGCCAAAAACATTCAGTACTTC,CASSQQFWGGEAKNIQYF
TRBD2,TRBV27,TRBJ2-3,medium-sized,TGTGCCAGCAGGTCCCAGCGGGGAGCAGATACGCAGTATTTT,CASRSQRGADTQYF
TRBD1,TRBV27,TRBJ2-1,medium-sized,TGTGCCAGCAGTCCCCGACAGGGGTGGGGACTCGCATCAAATGAGCAGTTCTTC,CASSPRQGWGLASNEQFF
.,TRBV28,TRBJ1-1,once,TGTGCCGGCAGCATTCGACATGGGGCAGGGGTGAACACTGAAGCTTTCTTT,CAGSIRHGAGVNTEAFF
.,TRBV3-1,TRBJ1-5,many,TGTGCCAGCAGCCGCAACTTGAATCAGCCCCAGCATTTT,CASSRNLNQPQHF
TRBD2,TRBV12-3/TRBV12-4,TRBJ2-7,.,TGTGCCAGCAGGGGGACTAGCGGGACTTCCGAGCATTACTTC,CASRGTSGTSEHYF
TRBD1,TRBV29-1,TRBJ2-7,many,TGCAGCGGCCGACAGGGGCCCTACGAGCAGTACTTC,CSGRQGPYEQYF
.,TRBV9,TRBJ1-2,.,TGTGCCAGCAGCACCCCCGACAGTAGAAGCTATGGCTACACCTTC,CASSTPDSRSYGYTF
.,TRBV5-1,TRBJ2-7,.,TGCGCCAGCAGCCCAGGAAGCGGAGGGAATGGGTACGAGCAGTACTTC,CASSPGSGGNGYEQYF
.,TRBV27,TRBJ2-1,many,TGTGCCAGCAGTTGGGGGGCCCTCAGGGAGCTCCACAATGAGCAGTTCTTC,CASSWGALRELHNEQFF